This record looks at one T cell receptor beta chain sequence and its context. Only one count was recorded for this clone. The target of this receptor is not known. Qualities for individual bases were not recorded, and no much larger clone is one base off. This entry belongs to a study of control samples from healthy donors and cancer patients (dated by TCRdb to 2020 to 2022). The method behind the library was the immunoSEQ multiplex PCR assay. TCRdb provides this immuneACCESS table in a form limited to in-frame rearrangements. Some clones are lacking; in checked studies, under half of them reflect an unresolved V gene, and why the rest are absent is not known. Here the sample has 160,000 or so clones; over 90% occur a single time. The biggest ten clones account for around 2.2% of the sample. The germline V gene (reference sequence) supplies CDR1 LNHDA and CDR2 SQIVND. The CDR3, cysteine through phenylalanine, is 13 amino acids long. The sequence is cut down to CDR3 DNA, 39 bases in frame from base 1. Compared with germline, V lacks 5 bases and J lacks 5 bases; bases without a gene match: 5.

Recombination linked TRBV19 to TRBJ1-2, and TRBD1 aligns with 7 junction nucleotides. The TCR was taken from a man aged 50-60 years in good health. Sequenced input: blood. The CDR3 protein is CASSGQGGYGYTF. The DNA is TGTGCCAGTAGTGGCCAGGGGGGTTATGGCTACACCTTC. The variable domain in full, with residues beyond the CDR3 obtained from the reference TRBV19 and TRBJ1-2 genes, is DGGITQSPKYLFRKEGQNVTLSCEQNLNHDAMYWYRQDPGQGLRLIYYSQIVNDFQKGDIAEGYSVSREKKESFPLTVTSAQKNPTAFYLCASSGQGGYGYTFGSGTRLTVV.